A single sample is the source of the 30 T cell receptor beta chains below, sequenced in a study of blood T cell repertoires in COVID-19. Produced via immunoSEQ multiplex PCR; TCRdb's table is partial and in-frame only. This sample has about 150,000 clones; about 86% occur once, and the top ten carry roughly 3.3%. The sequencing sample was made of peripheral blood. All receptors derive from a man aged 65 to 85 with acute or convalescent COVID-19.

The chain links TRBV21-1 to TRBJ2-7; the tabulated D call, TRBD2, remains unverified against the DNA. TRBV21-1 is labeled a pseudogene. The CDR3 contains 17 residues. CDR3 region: CASSKERLAAHSYEQYF. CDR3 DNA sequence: TGTGCCAGCAGCAAAGAGAGGTTGGCAGCGCACTCCTACGAGCAGTACTTC.

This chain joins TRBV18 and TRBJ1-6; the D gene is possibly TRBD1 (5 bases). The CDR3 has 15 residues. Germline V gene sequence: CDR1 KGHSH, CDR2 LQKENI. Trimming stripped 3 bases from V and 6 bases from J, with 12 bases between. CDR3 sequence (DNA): TGTGCCAGCTCACCCCGACAGTTTACTAATTCACCCCTCCACTTT. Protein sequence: CASSPRQFTNSPLHF.

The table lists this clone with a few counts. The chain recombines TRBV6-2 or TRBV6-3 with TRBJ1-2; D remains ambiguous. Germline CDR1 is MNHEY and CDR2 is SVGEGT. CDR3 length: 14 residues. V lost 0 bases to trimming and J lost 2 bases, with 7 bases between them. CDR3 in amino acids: CASSYSYSNYGYTF. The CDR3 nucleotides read TGTGCCAGCAGTTACTCGTACAGCAACTATGGCTACACCTTC.

CDR3 protein: CASSYDQGWGGTQYF. CDR3 nucleotides: TGTGCCAGCAGTTACGATCAGGGGTGGGGGGGAACGCAGTATTTT. The J gene is TRBJ2-3, the V gene TRBV6-5; D is perhaps TRBD2 (7 bases). Germline values: CDR1 MNHEY, CDR2 SVGAGI. The V end was cut by 2 bases, the J end by 9 bases, with 18 bases between. This CDR3 contains 15 residues.

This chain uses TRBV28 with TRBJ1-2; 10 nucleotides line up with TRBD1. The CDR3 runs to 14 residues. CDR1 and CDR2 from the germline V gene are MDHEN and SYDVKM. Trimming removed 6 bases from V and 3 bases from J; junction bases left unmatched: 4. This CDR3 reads CASSGTGDYYGYTF. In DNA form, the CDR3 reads TGTGCCAGCAGCGGGACAGGGGACTACTATGGCTACACCTTC.

The CDR3 spells CSVGDRGTDTQYF. The CDR3 nucleotides are TGCAGCGTTGGGGACAGGGGCACAGATACGCAGTATTTT. The rearrangement links TRBV29-1 to TRBJ2-3, with 9 bases lining up with TRBD1. Germline lookup yields CDR1 SQVTM and CDR2 ANQGSEA. V shed 4 bases and J 1 base; nucleotides not matched to a gene: 0. This CDR3 has 13 residues.

The CDR3 loop is CASSLNTVSSETQYF. DNA for the CDR3: TGCGCCAGCAGCTTGAATACGGTATCATCAGAGACCCAGTACTTC. The rearrangement joins TRBV5-1 to TRBJ2-5; D remains ambiguous. The CDR3 sequence is 15 residues long. Germline V gene lookup returns CDR1 SGHRS and CDR2 YFSETQ. Trimming shortened V by 1 base and J by 4 bases, and 14 bases separated the two germline ends.

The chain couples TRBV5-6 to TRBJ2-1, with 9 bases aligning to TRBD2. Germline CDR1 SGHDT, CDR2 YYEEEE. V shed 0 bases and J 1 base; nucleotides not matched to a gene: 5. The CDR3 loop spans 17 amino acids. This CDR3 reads CASSLGASGTSYNEQFF. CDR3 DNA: TGTGCCAGCAGCTTGGGGGCTAGCGGGACGTCCTACAATGAGCAGTTCTTC.

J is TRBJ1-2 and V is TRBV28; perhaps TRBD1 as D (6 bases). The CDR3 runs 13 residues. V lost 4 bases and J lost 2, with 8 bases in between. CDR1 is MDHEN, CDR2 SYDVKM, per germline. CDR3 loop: CASSWTVNYGYTF. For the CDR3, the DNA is TGTGCCAGCAGTTGGACAGTCAACTATGGCTACACCTTC.

This CDR3 is CASSKGRSSYEQYF. The CDR3 coding sequence is TGTGCCAGCAGTAAAGGACGGAGCTCCTACGAGCAGTACTTC. The chain employs TRBV2 and TRBJ2-7; D unclear. Germline V lookup: CDR1 SNHLY, CDR2 FYNNEI. This CDR3 is 14 amino acids long. V lost 5 bases and J 0 bases, leaving 11 bases between the germline ends.

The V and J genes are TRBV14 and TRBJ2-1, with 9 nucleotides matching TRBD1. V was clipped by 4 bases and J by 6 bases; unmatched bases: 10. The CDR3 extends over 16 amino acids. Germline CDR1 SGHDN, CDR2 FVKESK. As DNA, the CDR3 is TGTGCCAGCAGCCCTCCGACAGGGGGGGGGACCAATGAGCAGTTCTTC. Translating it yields CASSPPTGGGTNEQFF.

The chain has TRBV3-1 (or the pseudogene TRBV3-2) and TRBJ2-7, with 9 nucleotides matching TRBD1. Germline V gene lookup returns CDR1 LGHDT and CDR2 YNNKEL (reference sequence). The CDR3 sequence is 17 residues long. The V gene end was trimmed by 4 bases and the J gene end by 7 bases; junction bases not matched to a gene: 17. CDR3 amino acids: CASSPTGAGQGLLEQYF. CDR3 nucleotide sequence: TGTGCCAGCAGCCCCACGGGAGCGGGACAGGGCCTTCTGGAGCAGTACTTC.

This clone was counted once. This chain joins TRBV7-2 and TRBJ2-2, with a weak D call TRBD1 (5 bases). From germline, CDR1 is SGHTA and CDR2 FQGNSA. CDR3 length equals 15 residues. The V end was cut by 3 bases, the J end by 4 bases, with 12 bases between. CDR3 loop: CASSFQGLATGELFF. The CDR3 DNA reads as TGTGCCAGCAGCTTTCAGGGCCTGGCCACCGGGGAGCTGTTTTTT.

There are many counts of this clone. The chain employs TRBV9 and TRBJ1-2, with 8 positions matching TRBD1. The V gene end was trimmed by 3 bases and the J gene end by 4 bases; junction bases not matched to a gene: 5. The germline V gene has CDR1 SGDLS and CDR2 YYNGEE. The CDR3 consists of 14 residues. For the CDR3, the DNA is TGTGCCAGCAGCGAGGGGACAGGCCCCTATGGCTACACCTTC. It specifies CASSEGTGPYGYTF.

The CDR3 sequence is CASSSSGTGKEQYF. CDR3 DNA: TGTGCCAGCAGCTCCTCTGGGACAGGGAAAGAGCAGTACTTC. V gene TRBV13 combines with J gene TRBJ2-7, with TRBD1 identical over 9 bases. The CDR3 spans 14 residues. The ends lost 4 bases at V and 7 bases at J; junction bases unmatched: 8. Germline assignment: CDR1 PRHDT and CDR2 FYEKMQ (reference sequence).

CDR3 sequence (DNA): TGTGCCAGCAGCTCGGGACTCATCGGGGAGCTGTTTTTT. As protein: CASSSGLIGELFF. The chain joins TRBV5-8 to TRBJ2-2, with a possible D match to TRBD2 (6 bases). The CDR3 extends over 13 amino acids. Trimming took off 3 bases at V and 7 bases at J, with 10 bases between the two ends. CDR1 and CDR2 from the germline V gene are SGHTS and YDEGEE.

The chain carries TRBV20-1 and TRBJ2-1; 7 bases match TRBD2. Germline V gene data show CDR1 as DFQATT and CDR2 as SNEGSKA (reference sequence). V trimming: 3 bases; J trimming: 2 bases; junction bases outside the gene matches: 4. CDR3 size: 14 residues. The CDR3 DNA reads TGCAGTGCTAGTTTAGGGAGGGCCTACAATGAGCAGTTCTTC. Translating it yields CSASLGRAYNEQFF.

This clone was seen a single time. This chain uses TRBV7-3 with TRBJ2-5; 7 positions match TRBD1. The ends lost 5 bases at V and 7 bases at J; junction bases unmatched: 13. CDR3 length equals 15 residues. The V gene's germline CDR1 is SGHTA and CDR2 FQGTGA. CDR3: CASSPTGTAFGTQYF. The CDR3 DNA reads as TGTGCCAGCAGCCCAACCGGGACAGCGTTTGGGACCCAGTACTTC. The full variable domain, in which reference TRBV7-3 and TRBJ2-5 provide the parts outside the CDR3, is GAGVSQTPSNKVTEKGKYVELRCDPISGHTALYWYRQSLGQGPEFLIYFQGTGAADDSGLPNDRFFAVRPEGSVSTLKIQRTERGDSAVYLCASSPTGTAFGTQYFGPGTRLLVL.

CDR3 residues: CASSFETGLAGGKETQYF. CDR3 nucleotides: TGTGCCAGCAGCTTTGAAACCGGGCTAGCGGGAGGTAAAGAGACCCAGTACTTC. The chain employs TRBV7-2 and TRBJ2-5; TRBD2 aligns across 11 bases. The V gene end was trimmed by 3 bases and the J gene end by 3 bases; junction bases not matched to a gene: 12. The CDR3 length is 18 residues. Germline-derived CDR1 and CDR2 are SGHTA and FQGNSA.

The CDR3 DNA follows: TGTGCCAGCAGTTTACTTGGCAACGAGCAGTACTTC. As protein: CASSLLGNEQYF. The chain recombines TRBV28 with TRBJ2-7; no clear D. Per germline, CDR1 MDHEN and CDR2 SYDVKM. The ends were cut back, 2 bases at V and 5 bases at J, with 7 bases in the middle. The CDR3 length is 12 residues.

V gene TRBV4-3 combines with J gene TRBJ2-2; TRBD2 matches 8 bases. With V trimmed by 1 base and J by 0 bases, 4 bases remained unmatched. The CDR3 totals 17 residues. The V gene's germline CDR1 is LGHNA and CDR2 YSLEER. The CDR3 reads CASSQALAGPNTGELFF. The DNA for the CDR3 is TGCGCCAGCAGCCAAGCTCTAGCGGGCCCGAACACCGGGGAGCTGTTTTTT.

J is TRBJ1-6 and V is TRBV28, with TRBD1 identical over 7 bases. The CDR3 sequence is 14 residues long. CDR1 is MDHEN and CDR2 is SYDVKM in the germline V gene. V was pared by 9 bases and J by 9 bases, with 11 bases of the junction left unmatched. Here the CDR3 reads CASLPGGLSSPLHF. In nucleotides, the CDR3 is TGTGCCAGTCTGCCAGGGGGTCTTTCTTCACCCCTCCACTTT.

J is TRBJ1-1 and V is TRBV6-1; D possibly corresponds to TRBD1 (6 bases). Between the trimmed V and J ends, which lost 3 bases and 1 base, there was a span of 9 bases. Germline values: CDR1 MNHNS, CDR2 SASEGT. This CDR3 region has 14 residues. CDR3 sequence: CASSDQGRNTEAFF. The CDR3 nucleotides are TGTGCCAGCAGTGATCAGGGGAGGAACACTGAAGCTTTCTTT.

CDR3 in DNA: TGTGCCACCAGTGACTTGGTGGGGGGAGCGCCAGATACGCAGTATTTT. It specifies CATSDLVGGAPDTQYF. The chain has TRBV24-1 and TRBJ2-3; D perhaps matches TRBD2 (6 bases). Trimming took 4 bases from V and 4 from J, leaving 17 bases between them. The CDR3 covers 16 residues. CDR1 and CDR2 from the germline V gene are KGHDR and SFDVKD.

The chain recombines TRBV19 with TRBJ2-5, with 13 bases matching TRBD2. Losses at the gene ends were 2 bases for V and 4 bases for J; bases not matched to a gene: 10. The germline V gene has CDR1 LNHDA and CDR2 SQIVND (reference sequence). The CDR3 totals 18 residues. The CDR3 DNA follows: TGTGCCAGTAGTATAAGGGGACTAGCGGGGAGGAAGGTAGAGACCCAGTACTTC. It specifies CASSIRGLAGRKVETQYF. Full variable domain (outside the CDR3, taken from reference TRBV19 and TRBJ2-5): DGGITQSPKYLFRKEGQNVTLSCEQNLNHDAMYWYRQDPGQGLRLIYYSQIVNDFQKGDIAEGYSVSREKKESFPLTVTSAQKNPTAFYLCASSIRGLAGRKVETQYFGPGTRLLVL.

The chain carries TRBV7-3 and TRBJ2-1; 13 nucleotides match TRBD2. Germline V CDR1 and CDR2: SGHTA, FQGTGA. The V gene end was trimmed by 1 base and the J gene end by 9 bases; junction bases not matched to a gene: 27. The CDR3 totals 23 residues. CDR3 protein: CASSLSRWTGQASLAGGPGEQFF. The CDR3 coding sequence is TGTGCCAGCAGCTTAAGTCGGTGGACGGGACAGGCATCACTAGCGGGAGGGCCCGGTGAGCAGTTCTTC.

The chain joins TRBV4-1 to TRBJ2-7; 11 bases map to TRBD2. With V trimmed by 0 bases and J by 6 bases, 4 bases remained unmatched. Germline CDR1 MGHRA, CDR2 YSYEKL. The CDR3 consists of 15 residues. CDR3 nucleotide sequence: TGCGCCAGCAGCCAAGATTCCGGGACTAGCGGCGAGCAGTACTTC. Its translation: CASSQDSGTSGEQYF.

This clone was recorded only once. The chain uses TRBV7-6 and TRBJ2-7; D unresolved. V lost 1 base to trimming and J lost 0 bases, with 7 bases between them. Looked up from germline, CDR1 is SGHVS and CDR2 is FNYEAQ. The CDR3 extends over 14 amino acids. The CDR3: CASSLVDSSYEQYF. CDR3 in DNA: TGTGCCAGCAGCTTAGTAGATAGCTCCTACGAGCAGTACTTC.

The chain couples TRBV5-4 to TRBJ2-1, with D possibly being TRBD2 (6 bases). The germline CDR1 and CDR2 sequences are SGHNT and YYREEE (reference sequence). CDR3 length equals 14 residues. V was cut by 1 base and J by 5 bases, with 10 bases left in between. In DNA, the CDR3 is TGTGCCAGCAGCTTGAGGGAGGCCAACAATGAGCAGTTCTTC. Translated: CASSLREANNEQFF.

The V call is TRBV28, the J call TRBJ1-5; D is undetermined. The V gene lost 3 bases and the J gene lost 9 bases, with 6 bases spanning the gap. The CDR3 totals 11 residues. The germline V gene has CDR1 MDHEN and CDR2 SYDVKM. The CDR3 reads CASSFRGPQHF. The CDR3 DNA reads TGTGCCAGCAGTTTCAGAGGGCCCCAGCATTTT. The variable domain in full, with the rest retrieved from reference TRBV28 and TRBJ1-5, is DVKVTQSSRYLVKRTGEKVFLECVQDMDHENMFWYRQDPGLGLRLIYFSYDVKMKEKGDIPEGYSVSREKKERFSLILESASTNQTSMYLCASSFRGPQHFGDGTRLSIL.